These 14 T cell receptor beta chains were all obtained from the same sample, sequenced in a study of T cells expressing NK-cell markers. Each CDR3 protein gets one entry in TCRdb, which reprocessed the 5' RACE reads and gives no DNA. The sample features 300,000 to 500,000 distinct CDR3 sequences, with about 11% in its top ten. Sequencing input: blood T cells: a sorted CD56 or NKG2C T cell subset, CD4+ or CD8+ T cells, or bulk PBMC T cells (not recorded which). Every receptor here comes from a woman in her 50s in good health.

J is TRBJ2-5 and V is TRBV28; TCRdb's D call, TRBD1, is unchecked because there is no DNA. CDR1 and CDR2 from the germline V gene are MDHEN and SYDVKM. There are 16 residues in the CDR3. Here the CDR3 reads CASSLRRGERQETQYF.

CDR3 residues: CASSVEGVAGKAEAFF. The V call is TRBV9, the J call TRBJ1-1. This CDR3 spans 16 amino acids. Germline CDR1 is SGDLS and CDR2 is YYNGEE.

The chain links TRBV18 to TRBJ2-7; with no DNA, the TCRdb D assignment of TRBD1 cannot be verified. The CDR3 length is 14 residues. Germline CDR1 is KGHSH and CDR2 is LQKENI. CDR3 residues: CASSHLDRAGEQYF.

The CDR3 spells CASSKRGLAQSSYNEQFF. The gene calls are TRBV19 and TRBJ2-1; TCRdb indicates TRBD2, and absent DNA this call remains unverified. CDR1 LNHDA and CDR2 SQIVND come from the germline V gene (reference sequence). This CDR3 comprises 18 residues.

The chain couples TRBV15 to TRBJ1-2; TCRdb proposes TRBD1, but this gene call is untestable without DNA. This CDR3 is 13 amino acids long. The V gene's germline CDR1 is LNHNV and CDR2 YYDKDF (reference sequence). This CDR3 is CATSATGGRGYTF.

J is TRBJ2-3 and V is TRBV2; TCRdb proposes TRBD2, but this gene call is untestable without DNA. The germline V gene has CDR1 SNHLY and CDR2 FYNNEI. CDR3 length: 15 amino acids. CDR3 protein: CASSDKRAVTDTQYF.

The chain joins TRBV7-7 to TRBJ2-1; checking the TCRdb D call of TRBD2 is not possible without DNA. From germline, CDR1 is SSHAT and CDR2 FNYEAQ (reference sequence). This CDR3 contains 15 residues. The CDR3 region is CASSRDSVTYNEQFF.

The V call is TRBV6-1, the J call TRBJ2-4; absent DNA, TCRdb's TRBD1 call cannot be checked. The CDR3 contains 14 residues. Germline V gene sequence: CDR1 MNHNS, CDR2 SASEGT. The CDR3: CASSFRQGKTSQYF.

CDR3 protein: CASSQGLTTFTDTQYF. The V call is TRBV14, the J call TRBJ2-3. This CDR3 has 16 residues. Germline CDR1 reads SGHDN; CDR2 reads FVKESK.

This chain connects TRBV3-1 to TRBJ2-3; TCRdb's D call, TRBD2, is unchecked because there is no DNA. The CDR3 extends over 17 amino acids. Germline assignment: CDR1 LGHDT and CDR2 YNNKEL (reference sequence). The CDR3 reads CASSQDGLLAGRDTQYF.

This rearrangement joins TRBV4-1 to TRBJ2-1. The CDR3 covers 13 residues. CDR1 MGHRA and CDR2 YSYEKL come from the germline V gene. CDR3 protein: CASSPVVSSEQFF.

The chain recombines TRBV6-6 with TRBJ1-3. CDR3 size: 16 residues. Germline V lookup: CDR1 MNHNY, CDR2 SVGAGI (reference sequence). The CDR3 sequence is CASSRDETGPGNTIYF.

The chain links TRBV4-1 to TRBJ2-1; TCRdb outputs TRBD1, but without DNA this stays unchecked. From germline, CDR1 is MGHRA and CDR2 YSYEKL. This CDR3 spans 14 amino acids. CDR3 amino acids: CASSQRGPNNEQFF.

The chain is built from TRBV9 and TRBJ2-2; TCRdb outputs TRBD2, but without DNA this stays unchecked. The CDR3 is made up of 15 amino acids. Germline V gene sequence: CDR1 SGDLS, CDR2 YYNGEE. This CDR3 reads CASSVGTSGVGELFF.